This section outlines one T cell receptor beta chain sequence together with its context. This clonotype has only one observation. Its recognized antigen is unknown. Base qualities are not recorded, but no much larger clone differs from it by a single base. One read alone makes for weak evidence. Receptors were amplified or captured by RT-PCR. Sequenced on an Illumina HiSeq 2500. Through fastp at Q25 and MiXCR, TCRdb rebuilt clones from the public reads, retaining in-frame beta chains. Rows with one shared CDR3 protein collapse into an entry with the most common genes and DNA. In this sample the table shows some 14,000 distinct CDR3 sequences, 84% of which occur a single time. The leading ten clones occupy roughly 0.68% of the sample. This specimen comes from a study of yellow fever vaccine responses in identical twins (dated by TCRdb to 2017 to 2018). About the study as a whole: Focusing on identical twins, the study followed the T cell clones that responded to the vaccine, and did so with precision.

General conclusions and limits of the study: According to the authors, the vaccine-induced T cell response in identical twins seemed to be partly convergent and partly specific to each individual.

Clipping removes 1 base from V and 0 bases from J, with 3 as the unmatched junction base count. The CDR3 numbers 17 residues from cysteine through phenylalanine. The read is trimmed to its CDR3 DNA, 51 bases read in frame from base 1. This TCR was recovered from a woman aged 18 to 35 who received the yellow fever vaccine. Donor details come from another sample of the same person, matched by shared clones. Material: T cells from blood (PBMCs), unsorted or a sorted subset (not recorded which), obtained before or after yellow fever vaccination (not recorded which). The sequence joins TRBV12-3 or TRBV12-4 to TRBJ2-6; a stretch of 7 junction bases matches TRBD1. The sequenced DNA: TGTGCCAGCAGTTTAGGGACAGGAATCTCTGGGGCCAACGTCCTGACTTTC. The resulting protein is CASSLGTGISGANVLTF.